Sequencing of this TCR beta chain was carried out in a study of blood T cell repertoires in COVID-19 (dated by TCRdb to 2019 to 2021). For the wider study: Samples covering the acute and convalescent phases of COVID-19 were provided by collaborators in the United States, Italy and Spain. The material from the prospective study consisted of cDNA or gDNA derived from T cells, B-cell-depleted T cells, or PBMCs. Deeply sampled blood TCRbeta repertoires from subjects exposed to, actively infected with, or recovered from COVID-19 were included in the dataset. The repertoires were made available in a free public database intended to serve as a resource for research on the immune response to SARS-CoV-2. The samples were drawn from the first 160 participants of the ongoing ImmuneRACE study and from 1,254 subjects provided by 6 global collaborators. Sample metadata almost always included a de-identified subject ID, COVID-19 status, age in years and sex. Where available, HLA class I and class II types were obtained from metadata supplied by the sample provider rather than from assay-based typing.

TCRbeta CDR3 regions were amplified from genomic DNA by means of the immunoSEQ Assay, a bias-controlled multiplex PCR. Under the source paper's analysis protocol: The number of nucleated cells in each sample was estimated from the amplification of reference gene primers within the assay. Sequence reads were collapsed and filtered to measure the absolute abundance of every unique TCRbeta CDR3 rearrangement. For each sample, productive Simpson clonality was calculated as the square root of Simpson's diversity index over productive rearrangements. As stored in TCRdb, this immuneACCESS dataset retains in-frame rearrangements with V and J assigned. A fraction of the clones does not appear; measured against another copy, unresolved V genes explain less than half of the discrepancy, and the remainder lacks a known reason. V and J calls and clone size follow that table, whereas D and trimming were derived from the DNA. This sample holds fewer than 150,000 clones; about 90% were observed only once. The ten largest account for more than 9.5% of the sample.

What the authors observed across the whole study: How much clinical and demographic metadata was included differed by source and by participant, and the metadata was provided uncurated.

Concerning this clone itself: Its cognate antigen has yet to be identified. No qualities accompany the bases; no much larger clone lies one base away.

In the germline V gene, CDR1 corresponds to SGHRS and CDR2 to YFSETQ. V lost 10 bases and J lost 4 bases; the stretch between them is 15 bases long. The CDR3 starts with the cysteine, ends with the phenylalanine, and has 13 residues. Here the CDR3 DNA is all that survives: 39 bases in frame from base 1. Each collaborating institution followed its own protocols to collect whole blood in K2EDTA tubes. For TCRbeta analysis, collaborators shipped samples in one of three forms: frozen whole blood, isolated PBMCs, or DNA extracted from either of those sample types. Material for sequencing was peripheral blood. The source of this sequence is a woman over 75 with acute or convalescent COVID-19. The chain was built from TRBV5-1 and TRBJ1-5, and possibly TRBD1, on 5 matching bases. The CDR3 in this case is CAEPPGVNQPQHF. The nucleotides read TGCGCCGAACCGCCGGGGGTTAATCAGCCCCAGCATTTT.